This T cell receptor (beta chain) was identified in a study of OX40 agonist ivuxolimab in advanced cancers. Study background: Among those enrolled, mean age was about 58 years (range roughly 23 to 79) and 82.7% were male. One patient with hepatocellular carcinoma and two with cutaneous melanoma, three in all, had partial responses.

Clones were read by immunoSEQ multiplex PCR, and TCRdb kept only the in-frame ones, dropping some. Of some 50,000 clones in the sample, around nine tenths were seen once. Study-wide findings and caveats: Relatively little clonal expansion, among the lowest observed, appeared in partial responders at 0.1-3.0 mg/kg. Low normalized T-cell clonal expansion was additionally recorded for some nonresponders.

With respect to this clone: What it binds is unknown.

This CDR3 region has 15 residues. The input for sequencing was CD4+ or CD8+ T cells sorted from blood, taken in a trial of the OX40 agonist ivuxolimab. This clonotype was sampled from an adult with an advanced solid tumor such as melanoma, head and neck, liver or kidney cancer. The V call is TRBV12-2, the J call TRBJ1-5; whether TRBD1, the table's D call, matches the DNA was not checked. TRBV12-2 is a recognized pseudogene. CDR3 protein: CASRLGAGGHQPQHF. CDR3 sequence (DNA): TGTGCAAGTCGCTTGGGGGCAGGGGGTCATCAGCCCCAGCATTTT.